The rows below give T cell receptor beta chains drawn from one sample of a study of cytomegalovirus exposure and HLA in healthy donors. Assay: immunoSEQ multiplex PCR; the TCRdb copy retains only in-frame clones and omits some. Found here are 120,000 to 150,000 clones, approximately 80% of them singletons; the top ten hold about 4.1%. The source material was PBMCs. Receptors were obtained from a woman aged 40 to 50 in good health and CMV-seropositive. Each CDR3 is given with its conserved first and last residue. A D gene is named only where the DNA matches it firmly. Expanded clones get a size class; other rows say once, few or many, or leave the size out.

v_gene,len,j_gene,abundance,d_gene,CDR3aa,CDR3nt
TRBV19,15,TRBJ1-5,once,NA,CASSQQGSSNQPQHF,TGTGCCAGCAGCCAACAGGGCTCGAGCAATCAGCCCCAGCATTTT
TRBV11-1,15,TRBJ2-7,NA,NA,CASRITGNPYYEQYF,TGTGCCAGCAGAATTACAGGTAACCCTTACTACGAGCAGTACTTC
TRBV7-3,15,TRBJ2-1,NA,NA,CASSSDFASYNEQFF,TGTGCCAGCAGCTCAGACTTCGCGTCCTACAATGAGCAGTTCTTC
TRBV11-2,12,TRBJ1-5,once,NA,CASSSGNQPQHF,TGTGCCAGCAGCTCCGGTAACCAGCCCCAGCATTTT
TRBV28,14,TRBJ1-3,NA,NA,CASSRHGKVNTIYF,TGTGCCAGCAGCCGACACGGGAAGGTTAACACCATATATTTT
TRBV13,16,TRBJ2-4,NA,NA,CASSEKNRASKNIQYF,TGTGCCAGCAGCGAAAAAAACAGGGCGTCCAAAAACATTCAGTACTTC
TRBV19,16,TRBJ2-3,NA,NA,CASSMVWGRSPGTQYF,TGTGCCAGTAGTATGGTTTGGGGGAGGTCCCCAGGTACGCAGTATTTT
TRBV28,15,TRBJ1-2,NA,NA,CASTDLTRLIYGYTF,TGTGCCAGCACTGACCTTACCAGGCTGATCTATGGCTACACCTTC
TRBV4-2,16,TRBJ1-5,NA,NA,CASSQDVSYSNQPQHF,TGTGCCAGCAGCCAAGATGTCAGTTATAGCAATCAGCCCCAGCATTTT
TRBV28,14,TRBJ1-2,NA,NA,CASSFRGGSYGYTF,TGTGCCAGCAGTTTCAGGGGAGGGAGCTATGGCTACACCTTC
TRBV27,14,TRBJ1-2,few,TRBD1,CASSSTTGNYGYTF,TGTGCCAGCAGTTCGACGACAGGGAACTATGGCTACACCTTC
TRBV9,15,TRBJ2-7,NA,TRBD2,CASSVAPGGGYEQYF,TGTGCCAGCAGCGTAGCCCCGGGAGGGGGCTACGAGCAGTACTTC
TRBV6-5,13,TRBJ1-4,NA,NA,CASSSANNEKLFF,TGTGCCAGCAGTTCAGCGAATAATGAAAAACTGTTTTTT
TRBV14,15,TRBJ1-2,NA,NA,CASSPTDGGNDGYTF,TGTGCCAGCAGCCCCACGGATGGGGGCAACGATGGCTACACCTTC
TRBV27,15,TRBJ1-5,NA,NA,CASSGEGESNQPQHF,TGTGCCAGCAGTGGAGAGGGAGAAAGCAATCAGCCCCAGCATTTT
TRBV4-2,17,TRBJ1-2,NA,NA,CASSQDGRERANYGYTF,TGTGCCAGCAGCCAAGATGGGAGAGAGAGAGCTAACTATGGCTACACCTTC
TRBV7-3,14,TRBJ2-5,NA,NA,CASSHGGGQETQYF,TGTGCCAGCAGCCACGGAGGTGGCCAAGAGACCCAGTACTTC
TRBV9,16,TRBJ2-3,NA,TRBD1,CASSAEFRTGEGTQYF,TGTGCCAGCAGCGCAGAGTTCCGGACAGGGGAAGGTACGCAGTATTTT
TRBV7-2,15,TRBJ1-5,NA,TRBD1,CASSFTTGVAQPQHF,TGTGCCAGCAGCTTTACGACAGGGGTGGCTCAGCCCCAGCATTTT
TRBV28,15,TRBJ2-1,NA,NA,CASSPRDTTYNEQFF,TGTGCCAGCAGCCCTCGGGACACCACCTACAATGAGCAGTTCTTC
TRBV19,16,TRBJ2-1,once,TRBD2,CASSIRLAGRYNEQFF,TGTGCCAGTAGTATCCGACTAGCAGGTAGATACAATGAGCAGTTCTTC
TRBV7-8,15,TRBJ2-1,NA,TRBD1,CASSLAGQRSNEQFF,TGTGCCAGCAGCTTAGCGGGACAGCGAAGTAATGAGCAGTTCTTC
TRBV5-4,13,TRBJ1-1,NA,NA,CASSFWTVKEAFF,TGTGCCAGCAGCTTTTGGACAGTTAAGGAAGCTTTCTTT
TRBV6-5,14,TRBJ1-2,few,NA,CASNRDNANYGYTF,TGTGCCAGCAACCGAGACAACGCCAACTATGGCTACACCTTC
TRBV7-2,17,TRBJ2-2,NA,NA,CASSLGVVLGQWGELFF,TGTGCCAGCAGCTTAGGGGTCGTACTAGGGCAGTGGGGGGAGCTGTTTTTT
TRBV25-1,16,TRBJ2-1,NA,TRBD2,CASSAIGGLAHNEQFF,TGTGCCAGCAGTGCCATAGGTGGACTAGCCCACAATGAGCAGTTCTTC
TRBV7-2,17,TRBJ2-1,NA,TRBD2,CASSLAVVLGTSFEQFF,TGTGCCAGCAGCTTAGCCGTGGTTCTAGGGACTAGTTTTGAGCAGTTCTTC
TRBV4-2,15,TRBJ1-3,NA,NA,CASSQDSGSGNTIYF,TGTGCCAGCAGCCAAGATTCCGGGTCTGGAAACACCATATATTTT
TRBV4-3,13,TRBJ1-1,NA,NA,CASSQDSDTEAFF,TGCGCCAGCAGCCAAGATTCGGACACTGAAGCTTTCTTT
TRBV10-3,14,TRBJ2-7,NA,TRBD1,CAISGRDSSYEQYF,TGTGCCATCAGTGGTAGGGACAGCTCCTACGAGCAGTACTTC
TRBV6-5,14,TRBJ2-7,NA,NA,CASSPRGSSYEQYF,TGTGCCAGCAGCCCAAGGGGAAGCTCCTACGAGCAGTACTTC
TRBV5-6,14,TRBJ2-2,NA,NA,CASGRDEKSGELFF,TGTGCCAGCGGGCGGGACGAGAAGTCCGGGGAGCTGTTTTTT
TRBV6-5,15,TRBJ2-1,NA,TRBD2,CASSLGLAGVIEQFF,TGTGCCAGCAGTTTAGGACTAGCGGGAGTGATTGAGCAGTTCTTC
TRBV5-1,14,TRBJ1-1,NA,NA,CASSVRDSDTEAFF,TGCGCCAGCAGCGTTCGAGACAGCGACACTGAAGCTTTCTTT
TRBV6-5,14,TRBJ1-4,NA,NA,CASSPGKQGEKLFF,TGTGCCAGCAGTCCAGGGAAACAGGGTGAAAAACTGTTTTTT
TRBV19,14,TRBJ1-5,NA,TRBD1,CASSIGQGPQPQHF,TGTGCCAGTAGTATCGGACAGGGTCCTCAGCCCCAGCATTTT
TRBV7-3,17,TRBJ2-2,NA,NA,CASSLGPTGLNTGELFF,TGTGCCAGCAGCTTAGGGCCCACAGGGCTGAACACCGGGGAGCTGTTTTTT
TRBV28,11,TRBJ2-7,NA,NA,CASGHFYEQYF,TGTGCCAGCGGGCATTTTTACGAGCAGTACTTC
TRBV4-2,17,TRBJ2-1,NA,TRBD2,CASSQPGLAGGPQEQFF,TGTGCCAGCAGCCAGCCCGGACTAGCGGGAGGGCCTCAAGAGCAGTTCTTC
TRBV28,14,TRBJ2-3,once,TRBD2,CASSQSGASDTQYF,TGTGCCAGCAGCCAAAGCGGGGCCTCAGATACGCAGTATTTT
TRBV5-1,11,TRBJ2-2,NA,NA,CASSFSGELFF,TGCGCCAGCAGTTTCTCCGGGGAGCTGTTTTTT
TRBV6-5,12,TRBJ2-5,NA,NA,CASSFRGETQYF,TGTGCCAGCAGTTTCCGGGGAGAGACCCAGTACTTC
TRBV10-1,15,TRBJ2-5,NA,TRBD1,CASSPGTGGRETQYF,TGCGCCAGCAGTCCCGGGACAGGGGGTAGGGAGACCCAGTACTTC
TRBV18,19,TRBJ2-1,NA,TRBD1,CASSPLWGTGASSYNEQFF,TGTGCCAGCTCACCACTCTGGGGGACAGGGGCCAGCTCCTACAATGAGCAGTTCTTC
TRBV6-5,13,TRBJ2-1,NA,TRBD1,CASRGTGYNEQFF,TGTGCCAGCAGGGGGACAGGGTACAATGAGCAGTTCTTC
TRBV7-9,16,TRBJ2-2,NA,NA,CASNPLATGNTGELFF,TGTGCCAGCAACCCTCTCGCGACAGGGAACACCGGGGAGCTGTTTTTT
TRBV6-6,14,TRBJ1-1,NA,NA,CASSYGAVGTEAFF,TGTGCCAGCAGTTACGGGGCCGTTGGCACTGAAGCTTTCTTT
TRBV19,16,TRBJ2-1,few,NA,CASSGGLGSRLREQFF,TGTGCCAGCAGTGGGGGCCTAGGGAGTAGGCTACGTGAGCAGTTCTTC
TRBV6-1,16,TRBJ2-7,NA,TRBD2,CASSAPAGGRLYEQYF,TGTGCCAGCAGTGCTCCAGCGGGGGGCCGCCTTTACGAGCAGTACTTC
TRBV11-2,17,TRBJ2-1,NA,NA,CASSLLTGTKVGNEQFF,TGTGCCAGCAGCCTGTTGACAGGCACCAAGGTAGGCAATGAGCAGTTCTTC
TRBV29-1,15,TRBJ2-5,NA,TRBD2,CSVSTSGGTQETQYF,TGCAGCGTTTCCACTAGCGGGGGGACCCAAGAGACCCAGTACTTC
TRBV28,14,TRBJ1-2,once,NA,CASSLGSRRTGYTF,TGTGCCAGCAGTTTGGGTTCCAGGAGGACTGGCTACACCTTC
TRBV29-1,14,TRBJ2-1,few,TRBD2,CSVAGTTIDNEQFF,TGCAGCGTTGCCGGGACTACTATTGACAATGAGCAGTTCTTC
TRBV7-3,12,TRBJ2-7,NA,NA,CASSQTVGEQYF,TGTGCCAGCAGCCAGACAGTAGGCGAGCAGTACTTC
TRBV5-5,14,TRBJ2-7,NA,TRBD1,CASSPDRAAYEQYF,TGTGCCAGCAGCCCGGACAGGGCAGCCTACGAGCAGTACTTC
TRBV27,17,TRBJ1-5,NA,NA,CASRSREGVWGNQPQHF,TGTGCCAGCAGGTCCAGGGAGGGGGTCTGGGGCAATCAGCCCCAGCATTTT
TRBV19,13,TRBJ2-1,NA,NA,CASSIVSPDEQFF,TGTGCCAGTAGTATCGTTAGCCCGGATGAGCAGTTCTTC
TRBV9,14,TRBJ1-1,NA,TRBD1,CASSSQGLDTEAFF,TGTGCCAGCAGCTCACAGGGGCTTGACACTGAAGCTTTCTTT